These 10 T cell receptor beta chains were sequenced from one sample in a study of blood T cell repertoires in COVID-19 (TCRdb year 2020). The library relied on the immunoSEQ multiplex PCR assay. What TCRdb holds here is the immuneACCESS table cut down to in-frame rearrangements. Part of the clones is not present; checked against another copy, under half of the missing clones reflect an unresolved V gene, and the others are unexplained. This sample gives under 250,000 clones in total; 65% to 85% of them show up just once. The ten largest clones take up more than 25% of the sample. Sequencing was carried out using peripheral blood. These receptors all come from a man aged 40-55 years with acute or convalescent COVID-19.

The chain recombines TRBV5-1 with TRBJ2-4; TRBD1 matches 9 bases. Germline V CDR1 and CDR2: SGHRS, YFSETQ. This CDR3 region has 19 residues. V gave up 0 bases and J gave up 4 bases; unmatched junction bases: 14. CDR3 bases: TGCGCCAGCAGCTTGGCCGGGACAGGGCCAGATCGGGGTAAAAACATTCAGTACTTC. This encodes CASSLAGTGPDRGKNIQYF.

The gene calls are TRBV6-5 and TRBJ2-1; possible D gene TRBD1, 6 bases. The germline V gene has CDR1 MNHEY and CDR2 SVGAGI. Trimming left V 6 bases short and J 10 bases short, with 13 bases between. The CDR3 is made up of 12 amino acids. CDR3 in DNA: TGTGCCAGCAGAGCAGGGGTGAGGGAGCAGTTCTTC. Translation: CASRAGVREQFF.

In this sample, this clone turned up a few times. This chain joins TRBV2 and TRBJ2-5, with TRBD2 identical over 7 bases. In germline, CDR1 is SNHLY, CDR2 FYNNEI. The CDR3 runs 15 residues. Unmatched junction bases numbered 11, after V lost 6 bases and J lost 4 bases. The CDR3 region is CASSAGLVRTETQYF. CDR3 coding DNA: TGTGCCAGCAGCGCCGGACTAGTGCGGACAGAGACCCAGTACTTC. Together with reference TRBV2 and TRBJ2-5, the CDR3 gives the full variable domain: EPEVTQTPSHQVTQMGQEVILRCVPISNHLYFYWYRQILGQKVEFLVSFYNNEISEKSEIFDDQFSVERPDGSNFTLKIRSTKLEDSAMYFCASSAGLVRTETQYFGPGTRLLVL.

The chain has TRBV30 and TRBJ2-1; D remains unclear. The length of the CDR3 is 13 residues. V lost 5 bases to trimming and J lost 7 bases, with 15 bases between them. CDR1 is GTSNPN, CDR2 SVGIG, per germline (reference sequence). CDR3 loop: CAWSVGRFNEQFF. CDR3 nucleotides: TGTGCCTGGTCTGTGGGCAGGTTTAATGAGCAGTTCTTC. The full variable domain, its missing parts supplied by reference TRBV30 and TRBJ2-1, is SQTIHQWPATLVQPVGSPLSLECTVEGTSNPNLYWYRQAAGRGLQLLFYSVGIGQISSEVPQNLSASRPQDRQFILSSKKLLLSDSGFYLCAWSVGRFNEQFFGPGTRLTVL.

V is TRBV7-9 and J is TRBJ2-1; 10 bases fit TRBD2. The ends lost 1 base at V and 10 bases at J; junction bases unmatched: 4. Germline-derived CDR1 and CDR2 are SEHNR and FQNEAQ (reference sequence). The length of the CDR3 is 14 residues. Here the CDR3 DNA reads TGTGCCAGCAGCTTAGATTCTAGCGGGAGAGAGCAGTTCTTC. Its translation: CASSLDSSGREQFF.

The chain joins TRBV5-1 to TRBJ2-4, with D possibly matching TRBD2 (5 bases). This CDR3 contains 16 residues. V lost 4 bases and J 0 bases, leaving 14 bases between the germline ends. Germline V gene data show CDR1 as SGHRS and CDR2 as YFSETQ. CDR3 nucleotides: TGCGCCAGCAGCGGAGGTTCAGTTGTAGCCAAAAACATTCAGTACTTC. Translated, it gives CASSGGSVVAKNIQYF.

CDR3 loop: CASSLDPATSGSSYNEQFF. The DNA of the CDR3 is TGTGCCAGCAGCTTGGATCCGGCGACTAGCGGGAGCTCCTACAATGAGCAGTTCTTC. J is TRBJ2-1 and V is TRBV5-4; 12 nucleotides agree with TRBD2. J lost 0 bases, V lost 0 bases, and 7 bases had no gene match. Germline loops: CDR1 SGHNT, CDR2 YYREEE (reference sequence). The CDR3 runs 19 residues.

DNA of the CDR3: TGTGCCAGCAGTGAAGGGCCAGGTCTCGATTCCTATGGCTACACCTTC. This encodes CASSEGPGLDSYGYTF. The chain joins TRBV6-1 to TRBJ1-2; D is undetermined. The CDR3 has 16 amino acids. Germline V lookup: CDR1 MNHNS, CDR2 SASEGT. V was clipped by 1 base and J by 4 bases, with 16 bases between them.

Remarks on this clone: The junction departs from germline at one end; a sequencing error may be responsible. The V gene is TRBV4-1, the J gene TRBJ1-1, with a weak D call TRBD1 (5 bases). Germline V gene data show CDR1 as MGHRA and CDR2 as YSYEKL. The CDR3 has 9 residues. The CDR3 loop reads CASRARVLF. In DNA form, the CDR3 reads TGCGCCAGCAGAGCCAGGGTACTCTTT.

J is TRBJ1-3 and V is TRBV3-1 (or the pseudogene TRBV3-2), with D perhaps matching TRBD1 (5 bases). CDR1 and CDR2 from the germline V gene are LGHDT and YNNKEL (reference sequence). Trimming stripped 4 bases from V and 4 bases from J, with 14 bases between. The CDR3 is made up of 15 amino acids. The CDR3, as DNA: TGTGCCAGCAGCCCCCGGGGGGGGACGGGAAACACCATATATTTT. It specifies CASSPRGGTGNTIYF.